This TCR beta chain was profiled in a study of pediatric ulcerative colitis. Points from the study as a whole: Rectal pinch biopsies may have included blood-derived T cells, especially in patients with overt colitis.

This was a survey-level run. Sequencing depth was up to 500,000 reads per sample. Generated by immunoSEQ multiplex PCR, the TCRdb table keeps only in-frame clones and is missing some. Here the sample spans 30,000 to 45,000 clones, around three quarters being singletons. This clone has only a few counts. What it binds is unknown. During colonoscopy, one to two rectal pinch biopsies were collected. The sample comprised gut tissue. The receptor comes from a boy aged 10-17 years with moderate ulcerative colitis.

The chain's CDR3 is CASSRTGTGGGYTF. The CDR3 region has the DNA TGTGCCAGCAGCCGAACCGGGACAGGCGGTGGCTACACCTTC. This chain uses TRBV7-3 with TRBJ1-2, with 8 bases fitting TRBD1. The CDR3 is 14 residues long. The V gene end was trimmed by 5 bases and the J gene end by 7 bases; junction bases not matched to a gene: 9. Per the germline V gene, CDR1 is SGHTA and CDR2 is FQGTGA.